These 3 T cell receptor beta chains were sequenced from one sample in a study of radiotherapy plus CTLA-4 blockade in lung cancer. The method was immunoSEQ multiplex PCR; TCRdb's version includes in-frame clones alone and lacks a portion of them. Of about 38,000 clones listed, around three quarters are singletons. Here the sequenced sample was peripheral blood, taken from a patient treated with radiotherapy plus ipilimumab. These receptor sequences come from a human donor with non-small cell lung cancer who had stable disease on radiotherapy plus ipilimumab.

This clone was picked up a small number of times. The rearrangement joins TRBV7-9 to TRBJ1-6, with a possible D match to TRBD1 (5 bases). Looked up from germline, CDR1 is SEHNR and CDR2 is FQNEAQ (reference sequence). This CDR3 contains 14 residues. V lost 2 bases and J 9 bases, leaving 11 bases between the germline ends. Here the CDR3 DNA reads TGTGCCAGCAGCTTAAGGGGAGGTGGTTCACCCCTCCACTTT. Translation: CASSLRGGGSPLHF.

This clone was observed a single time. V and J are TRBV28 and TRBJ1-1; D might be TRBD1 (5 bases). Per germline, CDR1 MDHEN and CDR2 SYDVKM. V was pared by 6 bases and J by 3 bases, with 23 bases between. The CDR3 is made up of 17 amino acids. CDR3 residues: CASSIGGVPTRYTEAFF. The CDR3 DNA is TGTGCCAGCAGCATCGGGGGGGTTCCGACTAGGTACACTGAAGCTTTCTTT.

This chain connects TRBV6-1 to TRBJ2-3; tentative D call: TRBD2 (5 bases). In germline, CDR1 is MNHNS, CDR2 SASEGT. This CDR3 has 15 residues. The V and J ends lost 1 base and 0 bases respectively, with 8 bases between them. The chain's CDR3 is CASSEGGRSTDTQYF. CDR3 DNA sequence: TGTGCCAGCAGTGAAGGAGGGAGAAGCACAGATACGCAGTATTTT.